Listed below are T cell receptor beta chains from one sample, sequenced in a study of blood T cell repertoires in COVID-19. Repertoires were generated with immunoSEQ multiplex PCR, while TCRdb's copy carries only in-frame clones and drops some. The profile shows about 190,000 clones, roughly 84% of them singletons. Sequenced material: PBMCs or T cells enriched from blood (not recorded which). The receptors come from a woman in her 30s who had been exposed to COVID-19. Each CDR3 is given with its conserved first and last residue.

TRBJ2-5 | TRBV19 | CASSILPAGEETQYF
TRBJ1-5 | TRBV19 | CASRDGHRPQHF
TRBJ2-2 | TRBV6-1 | CASSVRANPPTGELFF
TRBJ1-1 | TRBV7-9 | CASSPNPFGRGVTEAFF
TRBJ2-2 | TRBV7-2 | CASGTSGGSGELFF
TRBJ1-4 | TRBV5-1 | CASSGTGDAGEKLFF
TRBJ1-2 | TRBV3-1/TRBV3-2 | CASSPEGMRGYTF
TRBJ2-7 | TRBV12-3/TRBV12-4 | CASSLSGGEQYF
TRBJ1-2 | TRBV18 | CASSPPGQDYGYTF
TRBJ2-1 | TRBV4-3 | CASRSTPGSGGDNEQFF
TRBJ2-3 | TRBV5-5 | CASSPQDRGQDTQYF
TRBJ1-2 | TRBV27 | CASSLGGALYGYTF
TRBJ1-5 | TRBV7-8 | CASSPEEYSNQPQHF
TRBJ2-1 | TRBV3-1/TRBV3-2 | CASSQGWQNSYNEQFF
TRBJ1-2 | TRBV24-1 | CATSGGSGYGYTF
TRBJ2-7 | TRBV6-2/TRBV6-3 | CASRPSGTLDYEQYF
TRBJ2-7 | TRBV6-5 | CASSYSGQGYGEQYF
TRBJ1-2 | TRBV6-5 | CASSAEGAGGYTF